This T cell receptor (delta chain) was sequenced during a study of γδ T cells in repeated Plasmodium falciparum infection (dated by TCRdb to about 2021). Context from the whole study: The natural-infection arm enrolled Malian children exposed to intense seasonal malaria transmission, compared against age and gender matched Australian children. The study examined how repeated Plasmodium falciparum infection shapes the human gammadelta T cell repertoire, using natural infection in Mali and controlled human malaria infection. Malian gammadelta TCR repertoires were analysed cross-sectionally during no-transmission periods and were analysed longitudinally across acute febrile malaria episodes. Controlled-infection subjects were sampled at baseline, immediately before selected infections, and 21 days after each infection. Five malaria-naive U.S. adults underwent four controlled human malaria infections by bites from P. falciparum NF54-infected Anopheles stephensi mosquitoes over about 600 days. Summary of the overall study and its limitations: The Malian cohort was drawn from a small rural village made up mostly of one ethnic group, which limits generalizability. Compared with Australian children, Malian children appeared to have Vdelta2-negative gammadelta TCR repertoires that were more clonally expanded, less diverse and less shared. Waves of new clonotype selection in Vdelta2-negative, largely Vdelta1+, gammadelta TCR repertoires appeared to be driven by repeated controlled infections. Because the controlled-infection cohort was small, analysis of inter-individual variability in gammadelta T cell responses was limited. Vgamma9/Vdelta2+ TCR repertoires kept a highly stable polyclonal repertoire across time and infection, and many TCRgamma sequences overlapped between individuals.

Receptor amplification or capture employed multiplex PCR. The instrument given in TCRdb is Illumina MiSeq. Each sorted gammadelta T cell sample was sequenced for both the TCR gamma (TRG) and TCR delta (TRD) chains. In the original analysis: Repertoire analyses included clonotype tree plots, accumulated frequency of the top 20 clonotypes, diversity index (DI) and D75 metrics. TCRdb called clones from the public reads with CATT, and repeated DNA sequences were later combined into one row. The V and J calls reflect TCRdb's pipeline rather than the authors' work. The sample table lists around 49,000 delta-chain clones, roughly 2% of them with a count of one. Jointly, the top ten make up about 24% of the sample. Vgamma9/Vdelta2+ and Vdelta2-negative gammadelta T cell populations were flow-sorted from peripheral blood mononuclear cells for bulk TCR repertoire analysis. CDR3 length: 19 amino acids, cysteine to phenylalanine. Kept here is only the CDR3 DNA, which spans 57 bases and is read in frame from base 1. CDR1 TSESDYY and CDR2 QEAYKQQN were looked up in the germline V gene.

This clone has at least ten counts. No antigen is known for it. For this DNA, TCRdb reports the protein of a much larger clone, which diverges at residue 16, most likely from a read error; the protein presented here is translated directly from the DNA. This receptor was identified in a pool of human donors (malaria-infected and uninfected, not separated). Input material: gamma-delta T cells from blood. The chain uses TRAV38-2/DV8 and TRDJ1; a tentative D match to TRDD3 spans 5 bases. Since TCRdb gives no J gene, matching the DNA to germline was used here to assign it. The DNA sequence reads TGTGCTTATAGGAGCGCCCCCCGGGGTGGATGGGGAAAGACCGATAGACTCATCTTT. Translated, this is CAYRSAPRGGWGKTDRLIF.